These 11 T cell receptor beta chains came from one sample sequenced in a study of blood T cell repertoires in COVID-19. Profiled with immunoSEQ multiplex PCR; TCRdb holds only in-frame clones, not every one. This sample has 85,000 to 90,000 clones, with 65% to 80% found just once. What was sequenced was peripheral blood. The receptors derive from a man in his sixties or seventies with acute or convalescent COVID-19.

V usage is TRBV6-5 and J usage is TRBJ2-1; D is perhaps TRBD2 (6 bases). V lost 0 bases and J 3 bases, leaving 12 bases between the germline ends. Germline V gene data show CDR1 as MNHEY and CDR2 as SVGAGI. The CDR3 runs to 16 residues. In nucleotides, the CDR3 is TGTGCCAGCAGTTACTCGAGGATTAGCGGCTACAATGAGCAGTTCTTC. Protein product: CASSYSRISGYNEQFF.

The chain combines TRBV27 with TRBJ2-7; the D gene is possibly TRBD2 (6 bases). Trimming pared 4 bases from V and 0 bases from J, leaving 10 bases between. This CDR3 comprises 14 residues. In germline, CDR1 is MNHEY, CDR2 SMNVEV (reference sequence). The CDR3 sequence is CASSYIGGSYEQYF. CDR3 bases: TGTGCCAGCAGTTATATCGGGGGCTCCTACGAGCAGTACTTC.

The V and J genes are TRBV2 and TRBJ2-2; D is perhaps TRBD2 (7 bases). The CDR3 is made up of 14 amino acids. Germline CDR1 is SNHLY and CDR2 is FYNNEI. Deletions cut 7 bases from V and 5 bases from J, with 14 bases between. The DNA for the CDR3 is TGTGCCAGCATTGCAAGGGGGGGAACCGGGGAGCTGTTTTTT. This gives the protein CASIARGGTGELFF. The full variable domain, in which reference TRBV2 and TRBJ2-2 provide the parts outside the CDR3, is EPEVTQTPSHQVTQMGQEVILRCVPISNHLYFYWYRQILGQKVEFLVSFYNNEISEKSEIFDDQFSVERPDGSNFTLKIRSTKLEDSAMYFCASIARGGTGELFFGEGSRLTVL.

The V and J genes are TRBV30 and TRBJ2-1, with 7 bases lining up with TRBD1. This CDR3 contains 15 residues. Germline-derived CDR1 and CDR2 are GTSNPN and SVGIG (reference sequence). V lost 0 bases to trimming and J lost 8 bases; unmatched junction nucleotides: 10. The DNA of the CDR3 is TGTGCCTGGAGTGTACCGAGACAGGGTGGAGATGAGCAGTTCTTC. This sequence encodes CAWSVPRQGGDEQFF.

The V call is TRBV29-1, the J call TRBJ2-2; D ambiguous. The CDR3 is made up of 13 amino acids. In germline, CDR1 is SQVTM, CDR2 ANQGSEA. V shed 4 bases and J shed 7 bases, with 13 bases lying between them. The chain's CDR3 is CSVVSPSGGELFF. In nucleotides, the CDR3 is TGCAGCGTTGTATCCCCATCGGGCGGGGAGCTGTTTTTT.

The V gene is TRBV5-4, the J gene TRBJ2-5, with D hard to call. Germline V gene sequence: CDR1 SGHNT, CDR2 YYREEE (reference sequence). The CDR3 has 13 amino acids. Trimming stripped 2 bases from V and 2 bases from J, with 7 bases between. The CDR3, as DNA: TGTGCCAGCAGCTTTACGGGTCAAGAGACCCAGTACTTC. It encodes CASSFTGQETQYF.

The table lists this clone with a count of one. This chain connects TRBV6-5 to TRBJ1-1; 7 nucleotides align to TRBD1. V was pared by 10 bases and J by 0 bases, with 8 bases of the junction left unmatched. The germline gives CDR1 MNHEY, CDR2 SVGAGI. The CDR3 is 14 amino acids. DNA of the CDR3: TGTGCCACGATGGACAGGTCCATGAACACTGAAGCTTTCTTT. It specifies CATMDRSMNTEAFF.

The chain joins TRBV30 to TRBJ1-4; TRBD1 matches 7 bases. Trimming cost V 1 base and J 3 bases; bases outside gene matches: 2. The germline V gene encodes CDR1 GTSNPN and CDR2 SVGIG (reference sequence). CDR3 length: 14 residues. The CDR3 DNA sequence: TGTGCCTGGAGTGCCGGGACAGCTAATGAAAAACTGTTTTTT. Encoded protein: CAWSAGTANEKLFF.

The CDR3 DNA is TGTGCCAGCAGTCACACAGATACGCAGTATTTT. Encoded protein: CASSHTDTQYF. The chain recombines TRBV28 with TRBJ2-3; D gene uncertain. The V gene's germline CDR1 is MDHEN and CDR2 SYDVKM. The CDR3 consists of 11 residues. Between the trimmed V and J ends, which lost 5 bases and 2 bases, there was a span of 2 bases.

J is TRBJ1-2 and V is TRBV19; the D is unclear. The CDR3 covers 15 residues. V lost 4 bases and J lost 3, with 15 bases in between. Germline V lookup: CDR1 LNHDA, CDR2 SQIVND (reference sequence). The CDR3 region is CASSTPGGGDYGYTF. The CDR3 region has the DNA TGTGCCAGTAGTACCCCGGGCGGAGGCGACTATGGCTACACCTTC.

The chain employs TRBV4-1 and TRBJ2-5; D is perhaps TRBD1 (6 bases). V lost 5 bases and J lost 1, with 17 bases in between. CDR1 MGHRA and CDR2 YSYEKL come from the germline V gene. The CDR3 totals 16 residues. CDR3 amino acids: CASSKAYRVFQETQYF. As DNA, the CDR3 is TGCGCCAGCAGCAAAGCCTACAGGGTCTTCCAAGAGACCCAGTACTTC.